This passage covers 4 T cell receptor beta chains from one sample sequenced in a study of blood T cell repertoires in COVID-19. Measured with immunoSEQ multiplex PCR; TCRdb has only the in-frame clones, and not every one. The repertoire holds about 210,000 clones, with around 84% as singletons. The sample was PBMCs or T cells enriched from blood (not recorded which). The receptors were sampled from a woman in her twenties or thirties who had been exposed to COVID-19.

This clone was seen a single time. The chain uses TRBV11-2 and TRBJ1-1; TRBD1 aligns across 7 bases. Germline-derived CDR1 and CDR2 are SGHAT and FQNNGV. Unmatched junction bases numbered 6, after V lost 5 bases and J lost 12 bases. This CDR3 spans 11 amino acids. CDR3 in amino acids: CASSLGGDTFF. CDR3 sequence (DNA): TGTGCCAGCAGCCTAGGGGGCGATACTTTCTTT.

The chain joins TRBV28 to TRBJ2-1, with D maybe TRBD2 (5 bases). CDR3 size: 16 residues. V gave up 6 bases and J gave up 1 base, with 16 bases separating them. Germline V gene lookup returns CDR1 MDHEN and CDR2 SYDVKM. CDR3 sequence (DNA): TGTGCCAGCAGCCCTCAGGTCGGAGGTTCCTACAATGAGCAGTTCTTC. The encoded protein is CASSPQVGGSYNEQFF. The full variable domain, with the rest looked up from reference TRBV28 and TRBJ2-1, is DVKVTQSSRYLVKRTGEKVFLECVQDMDHENMFWYRQDPGLGLRLIYFSYDVKMKEKGDIPEGYSVSREKKERFSLILESASTNQTSMYLCASSPQVGGSYNEQFFGPGTRLTVL.

The J gene is TRBJ2-2, the V gene TRBV3-1 (or the pseudogene TRBV3-2); 11 nucleotides agree with TRBD1. Per germline, CDR1 LGHDT and CDR2 YNNKEL (reference sequence). The CDR3 extends over 17 amino acids. The trim removed 4 bases at V and 5 bases at J, leaving 9 bases unmatched. CDR3 sequence (DNA): TGTGCCAGCAGCCGAAGGACAGGGGGCGCGAGAACCGGGGAGCTGTTTTTT. It is translated as CASSRRTGGARTGELFF.

This clone was counted between two and nine times. The chain uses TRBV2 and TRBJ1-1; 10 bases are shared with TRBD1. Germline CDR1 is SNHLY and CDR2 is FYNNEI. Trimming took 4 bases from V and 5 from J; bases not matched to a gene: 1. The CDR3 runs to 13 residues. The CDR3 DNA sequence: TGTGCCAGCAGTGGACAGGGGGCGACTGAAGCTTTCTTT. As protein: CASSGQGATEAFF.